Included here is one TCR beta chain sequence, with context. What it recognizes is unknown. The junction departs from germline at one end; a sequencing error may be responsible. All patients reached thyroid surgery having received no treatment beforehand. This sample is drawn from a study of metastatic and nonmetastatic thyroid tumors. Study overall: Samples came from malignant and benign thyroid patients, and repertoires were compared across blood and tumor or nodule tissue. Overall study results and limits: When malignant thyroid tumors were compared with benign nodules, TCR beta diversity was reportedly significantly higher in the malignant tumors. This held in both blood and tumor samples.

The CDR3 covers 14 residues. Germline-derived CDR1 and CDR2 are MNHEY and SMNVEV (reference sequence). TCRdb called clones again from the PCR reads with MiXCR. The profile covers 9,000 or so clones, with 14% to 15% appearing a single time and 4.5% to 6% taken by the ten largest. The V and J genes are TRBV27 and TRBJ1-1, with D perhaps TRBD1 (6 bases). The TCR originated in a female donor with papillary thyroid cancer or a benign thyroid nodule (not recorded which). Some clones in this sample may be carry-over from other donors' samples. The sample comprised blood. The CDR3 nucleotides are TGTGCCAGAAGTGCAAAGGGACGGGACACTGAAGCTTTATTT. Translated, it gives CARSAKGRDTEALF.